What follows is one T cell receptor beta chain and its context. This entry is derived from a study of CD4+ T cells in melanoma. The protocol was immunoSEQ multiplex PCR, while the TCRdb copy is restricted to in-frame clones and leaves out a portion. The sample records approximately 16,000 clones, approximately 80% being singletons. The material sequenced was cells from a culture (not recorded whether cultured in vitro). The sequence was collected from a human donor with melanoma.

The DNA of the CDR3 is TGTGCCAGCAGCCCGCAGACCAACTATGGCTACACCTTC. It is translated as CASSPQTNYGYTF. This rearrangement joins TRBV7-2 to TRBJ1-2, with D uncertain. Trimming stripped 5 bases from V and 2 bases from J, with 9 bases between. Germline assignment: CDR1 SGHTA and CDR2 FQGNSA. The CDR3 loop spans 13 amino acids.